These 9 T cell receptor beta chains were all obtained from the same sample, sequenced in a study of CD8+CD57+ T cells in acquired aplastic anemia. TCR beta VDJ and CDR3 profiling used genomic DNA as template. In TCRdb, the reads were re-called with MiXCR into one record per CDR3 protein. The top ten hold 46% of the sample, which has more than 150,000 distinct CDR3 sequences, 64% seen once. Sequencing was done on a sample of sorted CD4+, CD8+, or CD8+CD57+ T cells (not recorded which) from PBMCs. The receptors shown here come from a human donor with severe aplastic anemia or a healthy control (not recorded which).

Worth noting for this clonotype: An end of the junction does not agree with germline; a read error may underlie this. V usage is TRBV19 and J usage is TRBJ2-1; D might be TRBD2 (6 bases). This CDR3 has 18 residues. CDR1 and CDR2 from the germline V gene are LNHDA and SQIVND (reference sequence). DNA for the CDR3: TGCGCCAGCAGCGCGGGAATGGTTAGGGCCAGACCCTACAATGAGCAGTTCTTC. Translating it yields CASSAGMVRARPYNEQFF.

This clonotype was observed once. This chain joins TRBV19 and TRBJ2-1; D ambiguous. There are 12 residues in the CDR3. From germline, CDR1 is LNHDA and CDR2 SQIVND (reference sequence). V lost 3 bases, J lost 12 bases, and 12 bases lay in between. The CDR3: CASSIGPSGQFF. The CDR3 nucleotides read TGTGCCAGTAGTATCGGCCCATCCGGGCAGTTCTTC.

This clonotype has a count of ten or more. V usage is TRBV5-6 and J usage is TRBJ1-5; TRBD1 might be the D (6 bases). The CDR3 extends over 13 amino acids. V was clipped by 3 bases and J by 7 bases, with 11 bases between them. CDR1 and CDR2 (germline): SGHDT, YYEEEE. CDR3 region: CASSSGQYQPQHF. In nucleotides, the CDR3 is TGTGCCAGCAGCTCTGGACAGTACCAGCCCCAGCATTTT.

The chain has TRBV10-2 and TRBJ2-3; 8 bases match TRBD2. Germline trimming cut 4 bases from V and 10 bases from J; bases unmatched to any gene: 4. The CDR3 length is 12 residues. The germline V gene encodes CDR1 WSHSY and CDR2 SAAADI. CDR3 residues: CASSVPGGAQYF. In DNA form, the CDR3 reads TGCGCCAGCAGTGTTCCGGGGGGGGCGCAGTATTTT.

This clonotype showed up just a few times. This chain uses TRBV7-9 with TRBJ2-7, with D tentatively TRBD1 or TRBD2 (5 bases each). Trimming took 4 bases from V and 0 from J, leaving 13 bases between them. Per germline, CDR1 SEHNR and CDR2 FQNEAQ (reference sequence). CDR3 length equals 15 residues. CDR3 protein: CASSSAIGTSYEQYF. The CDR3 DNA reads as TGTGCCAGCAGCTCAGCTATCGGGACCTCCTACGAGCAGTACTTC.

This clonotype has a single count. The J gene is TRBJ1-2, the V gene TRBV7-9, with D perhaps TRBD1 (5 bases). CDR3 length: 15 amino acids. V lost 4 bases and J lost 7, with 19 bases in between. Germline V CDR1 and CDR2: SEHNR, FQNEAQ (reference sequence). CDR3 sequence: CASSSTGEGTRGYTF. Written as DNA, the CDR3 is TGTGCCAGCAGCTCTACAGGAGAGGGGACTCGTGGCTACACCTTC. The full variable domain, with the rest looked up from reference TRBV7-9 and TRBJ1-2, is DTGVSQNPRHKITKRGQNVTFRCDPISEHNRLYWYRQTLGQGPEFLTYFQNEAQLEKSRLLSDRFSAERPKGSFSTLEIQRTEQGDSAMYLCASSSTGEGTRGYTFGSGTRLTVV.

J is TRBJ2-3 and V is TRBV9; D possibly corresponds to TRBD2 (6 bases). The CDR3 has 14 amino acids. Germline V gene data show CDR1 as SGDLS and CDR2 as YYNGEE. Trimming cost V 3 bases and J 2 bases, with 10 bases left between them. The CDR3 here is CASSERGLTDTQYF. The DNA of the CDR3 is TGTGCCAGCAGCGAGAGGGGACTCACAGATACGCAGTATTTT. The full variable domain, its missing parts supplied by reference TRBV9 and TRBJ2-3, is DSGVTQTPKHLITATGQRVTLRCSPRSGDLSVYWYQQSLDQGLQFLIQYYNGEERAKGNILERFSAQQFPDLHSELNLSSLELGDSALYFCASSERGLTDTQYFGPGTRLTVL.

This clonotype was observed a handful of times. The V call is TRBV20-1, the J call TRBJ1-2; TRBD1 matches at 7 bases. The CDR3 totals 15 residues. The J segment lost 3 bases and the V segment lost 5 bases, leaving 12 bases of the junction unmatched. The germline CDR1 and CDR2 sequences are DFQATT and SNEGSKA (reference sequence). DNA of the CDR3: TGCAGTGCTCCCATGAACACAGGGGACGACTATGGCTACACCTTC. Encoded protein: CSAPMNTGDDYGYTF.

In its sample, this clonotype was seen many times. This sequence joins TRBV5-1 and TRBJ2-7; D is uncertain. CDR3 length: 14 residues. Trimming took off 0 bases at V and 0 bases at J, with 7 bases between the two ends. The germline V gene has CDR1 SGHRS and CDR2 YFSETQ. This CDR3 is CASSLAAGSYEQYF. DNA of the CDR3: TGCGCCAGCAGCTTGGCAGCTGGCTCCTACGAGCAGTACTTC.